Sequencing of this TCR beta chain was carried out in a study of cytomegalovirus exposure and HLA in healthy donors. Researchers ran the PCR with 60 Vbeta and 13 Jbeta primers. Repertoires were generated with immunoSEQ multiplex PCR, while TCRdb's copy carries only in-frame clones and drops some. The sample has approximately 150,000 clones; roughly 85% are singletons. The CDR3 is 17 residues long. V lost 4 bases and J lost 2, with 20 bases in between. The chain joins TRBV5-3 to TRBJ2-3, with D perhaps matching TRBD2 (5 bases). Being an ORF, TRBV5-3 has a function that is uncertain. The sample was PBMCs. The TCR comes from a man aged 30 to 39 in good health and CMV-seronegative. CDR3 in DNA: TGTGCCAGAAGCGAACGCCTGGACGGAGGAAACACAGATACGCAGTATTTT. Amino acids: CARSERLDGGNTDTQYF.